This is a list of T cell receptor beta chains from one sample in a study of cytomegalovirus exposure and HLA in healthy donors. Assay: immunoSEQ multiplex PCR; the TCRdb copy retains only in-frame clones and omits some. This table has roughly 180,000 clones, about 80% appearing once. The specimen sequenced was PBMCs. These receptors came from a man aged 45-60 years in good health and CMV-seropositive. The CDR3 runs from the conserved cysteine through the conserved F or W. The D gene is left open where the match is weak. Clone size is not always given. Where it is, it says once, few, many or a class for expanded clones.

>NA|TRBV7-2|TRBJ2-1|NA
CASSIGRRFYNEQFF
TGTGCCAGCAGCATTGGAAGGAGGTTTTACAATGAGCAGTTCTTC
>NA|TRBV4-1|TRBJ1-2|NA
CASSQRQFTYGYTF
TGCGCCAGCAGCCAAAGACAGTTTACTTATGGCTACACCTTC
>NA|TRBV15|TRBJ2-5|NA
CATSRGQGQETQYF
TGTGCCACCAGCAGAGGGCAGGGGCAAGAGACCCAGTACTTC
>NA|TRBV10-1|TRBJ2-1|NA
CASSAVYNEQFF
TGCGCCAGCAGTGCCGTTTACAATGAGCAGTTCTTC
>NA|TRBV2|TRBJ2-3|TRBD2
CASSTSGASSTDTQYF
TGTGCCAGCTCGACTAGCGGGGCTTCTAGCACAGATACGCAGTATTTT
>NA|TRBV5-1|TRBJ2-6|NA
CASSLEPGKGANVLTF
TGCGCCAGCAGCCTAGAGCCGGGGAAGGGGGCCAACGTCCTGACTTTC
>NA|TRBV2|TRBJ2-5|NA
CASSEGLQETQYF
TGTGCCAGCAGTGAGGGCTTGCAAGAGACCCAGTACTTC
>once|TRBV28|TRBJ1-1|TRBD1
CASSPGSGQGLGTEAFF
TGTGCCAGCAGCCCGGGGTCGGGACAGGGGTTGGGGACTGAAGCTTTCTTT
>NA|TRBV4-1|TRBJ2-3|TRBD2
CASSQDKGGGVVDTQYF
TGCGCCAGCAGCCAAGACAAAGGCGGGGGGGTAGTAGATACGCAGTATTTT
>NA|TRBV7-9|TRBJ1-1|NA
CASSQRSGNTEAFF
TGTGCCAGCAGCCAAAGGTCAGGGAACACTGAAGCTTTCTTT
>NA|TRBV9|TRBJ1-4|NA
CASSATPTTNEKLFF
TGTGCCAGCAGCGCCACACCCACAACTAATGAAAAACTGTTTTTT
>NA|TRBV19|TRBJ1-5|TRBD1
CASSAPGQGAWTNQPQHF
TGTGCCAGTAGCGCCCCCGGTCAGGGGGCATGGACCAATCAGCCCCAGCATTTT
>NA|TRBV6-1|TRBJ2-3|NA
CASCVQTSTDTQYF
TGTGCCAGTTGTGTCCAGACTAGCACAGATACGCAGTATTTT
>NA|TRBV5-6|TRBJ2-3|TRBD2
CASVTSGVTDTQYF
TGTGCCAGCGTAACTAGCGGGGTCACAGATACGCAGTATTTT
>NA|TRBV10-2|TRBJ2-3|NA
CASSVTGFGTDTQYF
TGCGCCAGCAGTGTAACAGGGTTCGGGACAGATACGCAGTATTTT
>NA|TRBV2|TRBJ1-5|NA
CASRGMGGQPQHF
TGTGCCAGCAGGGGGATGGGGGGGCAGCCCCAGCATTTT
>NA|TRBV5-6|TRBJ2-7|TRBD2
CASSLASGGSEQYF
TGTGCCAGCAGCTTGGCTAGCGGGGGTTCCGAGCAGTACTTC
>NA|TRBV2|TRBJ1-4|NA
CASSEDRFLRANEKLFF
TGTGCCAGCAGTGAAGACAGGTTTTTACGGGCTAATGAAAAACTGTTTTTT
>NA|TRBV6-1|TRBJ2-2|NA
CASSERSHTGELFF
TGTGCCAGCAGTGAGAGGTCACACACCGGGGAGCTGTTTTTT
>NA|TRBV7-9|TRBJ2-7|NA
CASSSEGSASYEQYF
TGTGCCAGCAGCTCCGAGGGTAGCGCGTCCTACGAGCAGTACTTC
>NA|TRBV5-5|TRBJ1-1|NA
CASSLLLLSGGNTEAFF
TGTGCCAGCAGCTTGTTGTTGCTATCGGGGGGTAACACTGAAGCTTTCTTT
>NA|TRBV19|TRBJ1-3|NA
CASSIMAGRSSGNTIYF
TGTGCCAGTAGTATTATGGCAGGCCGAAGCTCTGGAAACACCATATATTTT
>NA|TRBV5-4|TRBJ1-1|NA
CASSPTRTANTEAFF
TGTGCCAGCAGTCCAACAAGGACAGCGAACACTGAAGCTTTCTTT
>once|TRBV4-2|TRBJ2-3|TRBD2
CASSQDTASGGHSDTQYF
TGTGCCAGCAGCCAAGATACAGCGAGCGGGGGCCATTCAGATACGCAGTATTTT
>NA|TRBV4-3|TRBJ1-5|NA
CASSQDRRLQPQHF
TGCGCCAGCAGCCAAGATCGCCGACTTCAGCCCCAGCATTTT
>NA|TRBV2|TRBJ1-5|TRBD1
CASSLRDRQVQPQHF
TGTGCCAGCAGCCTCCGGGACAGGCAGGTGCAGCCCCAGCATTTT
>NA|TRBV4-1|TRBJ2-6|NA
CASGNQGLSYSGANVLTF
TGCGCCAGCGGGAATCAGGGACTTTCCTACTCTGGGGCCAACGTCCTGACTTTC
>NA|TRBV9|TRBJ2-1|NA
CASSAPSRGATNEQFF
TGTGCCAGCAGCGCCCCCTCACGGGGGGCCACCAATGAGCAGTTCTTC
>few|TRBV5-3|TRBJ2-3|NA
CARSLAGGGQMSDTQYF
TGTGCCAGAAGCTTGGCGGGGGGCGGTCAGATGTCAGATACGCAGTATTTT
>NA|TRBV7-8|TRBJ2-3|TRBD2
CASSAPGGFTSTDTQYF
TGTGCCAGCAGCGCCCCGGGAGGATTTACTAGCACAGATACGCAGTATTTT
>few|TRBV7-2|TRBJ2-3|TRBD2
CASSFGGDRSTDTQYF
TGTGCCAGCAGCTTTGGGGGGGACCGGAGCACAGATACGCAGTATTTT
>NA|TRBV5-1|TRBJ1-1|NA
CASSLVRVGNTEAFF
TGCGCCAGCAGCTTGGTGCGGGTGGGGAACACTGAAGCTTTCTTT
>NA|TRBV6-5|TRBJ2-1|NA
CASSYGEEQFF
TGTGCCAGCAGTTATGGGGAGGAGCAGTTCTTC
>NA|TRBV29-1|TRBJ2-2|NA
CSVTNTGELFF
TGCAGCGTCACGAACACCGGGGAGCTGTTTTTT
>once|TRBV5-1|TRBJ2-1|TRBD2
CASSLPGTSGGEGSYNEQFF
TGCGCCAGCAGCTTGCCCGGGACTAGCGGGGGGGAGGGGTCCTACAATGAGCAGTTCTTC
>NA|TRBV7-8|TRBJ1-1|NA
CASRSGGGNIGTEAFF
TGTGCCAGCAGATCCGGGGGTGGAAATATCGGCACTGAAGCTTTCTTT
>NA|TRBV6-1|TRBJ1-3|NA
CASSEARLGLGSSGNTIYF
TGTGCCAGCAGTGAAGCGCGGTTGGGTTTGGGGAGTTCTGGAAACACCATATATTTT
>NA|TRBV7-2|TRBJ1-1|TRBD1
CASSPRGQRLRANTEAFF
TGTGCCAGCAGCCCGAGGGGACAGCGCCTTCGGGCTAACACTGAAGCTTTCTTT
>once|TRBV5-1|TRBJ2-2|TRBD2
CASSSRAGGTGELFF
TGCGCCAGCAGCTCCCGTGCGGGGGGAACCGGGGAGCTGTTTTTT
>NA|TRBV27|TRBJ1-5|NA
CASSLGQGNSQPQHF
TGTGCCAGCAGTTTAGGGCAGGGCAATTCGCAGCCCCAGCATTTT
>NA|TRBV5-1|TRBJ2-1|TRBD1
CASRGQGANEQFF
TGCGCCAGCAGGGGACAGGGGGCTAATGAGCAGTTCTTC
>NA|TRBV2|TRBJ2-3|NA
CASKDRPTDTQYF
TGTGCCAGCAAAGACAGACCCACAGATACGCAGTATTTT
>NA|TRBV25-1|TRBJ2-7|TRBD1
CASTYGGTGGRKQYF
TGTGCCAGCACGTATGGAGGGACAGGGGGCCGAAAGCAGTACTTC
>NA|TRBV5-4|TRBJ2-7|TRBD2
CASSSPGVAGVYEQYF
TGTGCCAGCAGCTCCCCCGGGGTAGCGGGGGTCTACGAGCAGTACTTC
>NA|TRBV19|TRBJ1-1|NA
CASSIGHMNTEAFF
TGTGCCAGTAGTATTGGCCACATGAACACTGAAGCTTTCTTT
>NA|TRBV4-1|TRBJ1-5|TRBD1
CASSQVRDRGPNQPQHF
TGCGCCAGCAGCCAAGTCCGGGACAGGGGACCCAATCAGCCCCAGCATTTT
>NA|TRBV6-1|TRBJ1-5|NA
CASSPRVGANQPQHF
TGTGCCAGCAGTCCAAGGGTGGGAGCCAATCAGCCCCAGCATTTT
>NA|TRBV28|TRBJ2-2|NA
CASSPTGEVTGELFF
TGTGCCAGCAGCCCTACAGGGGAGGTCACCGGGGAGCTGTTTTTT
>NA|TRBV9|TRBJ1-3|NA
CAIASGTQGNTIYF
TGTGCCATAGCTTCCGGGACACAGGGAAACACCATATATTTT
>NA|TRBV2|TRBJ2-3|NA
CASNAGLSTDTQYF
TGTGCCAGCAATGCGGGCCTAAGCACAGATACGCAGTATTTT
>NA|TRBV7-6|TRBJ1-1|NA
CASSLLESTEAFF
TGTGCCAGCAGCTTACTGGAGTCGACTGAAGCTTTCTTT